This T cell receptor beta chain was obtained from a study of a mutant IDH1 vaccine in newly diagnosed glioma. Whole-study context: Of treated patients, approximately 60% were men and about 38% women, averaging roughly 40 years. Antecedent treatment encompassed radiotherapy, temozolomide, or their combination; the majority received both.

V shed 1 base and J shed 3 bases, with 11 bases lying between them. CDR3 length: 15 residues. CDR1 and CDR2 (germline): KGHSH, LQKENI. The study's findings and limits: Pseudoprogression apparently tracked independently of changes in top peripheral T cell clonotypes.

With regard to this clone: Its specificity is not known.

Time point described: week 11, during vaccination. Every vaccine dose comprised 300 ug of mutant IDH1 20-mer peptide plus topical imiquimod. Profiled with immunoSEQ multiplex PCR; TCRdb holds only in-frame clones, not every one. The table records over 60,000 clones, about 89% of them present only once. This clonotype originated in a man aged 40-50 years with glioma. The chain recombines TRBV18 with TRBJ2-3; tentatively, D is TRBD2 (5 bases). This material consisted of PBMCs, taken from a glioma patient whose treatment included an IDH1 peptide vaccine. This CDR3 is CASSPRGLITDTQYF. The CDR3 bases are TGTGCCAGCTCACCACGAGGGTTAATAACAGATACGCAGTATTTT.